This T cell receptor (beta chain) emerged from a study of blood T cell repertoires in COVID-19. Study in general: COVID-19 samples collected from the United States, Italy and Spain covered acute and convalescent phases.

Profiled with immunoSEQ multiplex PCR; TCRdb holds only in-frame clones, not every one. The top ten clones hold about 4% of a sample with about 140,000 clones, approximately 78% of them seen once. V was cut by 4 bases and J by 5 bases, with 8 bases left in between. The CDR3 runs 12 residues. Germline V lookup: CDR1 LNHDA, CDR2 SQIVND (reference sequence). This chain links TRBV19 with TRBJ1-2; a weak D match, TRBD1 (6 bases). Sequences were obtained from peripheral blood. This TCR was sampled from a woman older than 75 with acute or convalescent COVID-19. This CDR3 reads CASSNTGYGYTF. In DNA form, the CDR3 reads TGTGCCAGTAGTAACACAGGGTATGGCTACACCTTC. The whole variable domain, remainder taken from reference TRBV19 and TRBJ1-2, is DGGITQSPKYLFRKEGQNVTLSCEQNLNHDAMYWYRQDPGQGLRLIYYSQIVNDFQKGDIAEGYSVSREKKESFPLTVTSAQKNPTAFYLCASSNTGYGYTFGSGTRLTVV.